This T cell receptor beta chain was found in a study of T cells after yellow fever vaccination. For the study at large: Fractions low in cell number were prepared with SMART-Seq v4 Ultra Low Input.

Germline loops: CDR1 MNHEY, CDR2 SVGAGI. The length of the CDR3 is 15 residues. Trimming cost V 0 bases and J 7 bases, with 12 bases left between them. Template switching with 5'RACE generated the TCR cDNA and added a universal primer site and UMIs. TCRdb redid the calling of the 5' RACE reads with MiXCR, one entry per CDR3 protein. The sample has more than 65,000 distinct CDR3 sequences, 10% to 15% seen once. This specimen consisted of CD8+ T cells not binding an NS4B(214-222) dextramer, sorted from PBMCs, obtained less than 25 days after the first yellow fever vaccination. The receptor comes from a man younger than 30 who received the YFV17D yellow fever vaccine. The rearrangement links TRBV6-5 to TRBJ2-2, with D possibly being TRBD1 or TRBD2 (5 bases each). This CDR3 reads CASSYSTRGSGELFF. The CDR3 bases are TGTGCCAGCAGTTACTCGACCCGGGGCAGCGGGGAGCTGTTTTTT.